This TCR beta chain was recovered during a study of shared T cell receptors in the human thymus. Sequencing used immunoSEQ multiplex PCR; TCRdb keeps in-frame clones, though not all of them. The sample carries 600,000 to 900,000 clones, approximately 85% recorded once. The germline V gene has CDR1 MNHEY and CDR2 SVGAGI. CDR3 length: 15 residues. The ends were cut back, 4 bases at V and 7 bases at J, with 14 bases in the middle. The sample also formed part of further work on human thymus T cells. In that study: Healthy Finnish infants undergoing corrective surgery for congenital heart defects provided the donor material. Thymus tissue for the work was resected from patients undergoing corrective heart surgery. Repertoires sampled from thymus and blood appeared biased in V and J gene usage. Related reports documented highly overlapping thymic repertoires among unrelated individuals.

The rearrangement links TRBV6-5 to TRBJ1-6; weak D call: TRBD1 (6 bases). This sequence originates from a girl less than two years old with a congenital heart defect. Sample: thymocytes. The CDR3 here is CASSLRTGFNSPLHF. The CDR3 nucleotides read TGTGCCAGCAGTTTACGCACAGGGTTCAATTCACCCCTCCACTTT.